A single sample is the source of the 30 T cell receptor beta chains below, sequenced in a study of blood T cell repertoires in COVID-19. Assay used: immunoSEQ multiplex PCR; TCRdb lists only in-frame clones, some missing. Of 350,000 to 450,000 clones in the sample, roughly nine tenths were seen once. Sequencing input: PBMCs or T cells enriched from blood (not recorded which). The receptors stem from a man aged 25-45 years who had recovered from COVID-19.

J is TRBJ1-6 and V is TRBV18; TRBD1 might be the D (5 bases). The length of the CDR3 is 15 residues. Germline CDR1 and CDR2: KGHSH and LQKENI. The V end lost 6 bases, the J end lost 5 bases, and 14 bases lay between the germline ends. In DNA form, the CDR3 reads TGTGCCAGCTCCCCGGGGGACGGAGATAATTCACCCCTCCACTTT. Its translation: CASSPGDGDNSPLHF. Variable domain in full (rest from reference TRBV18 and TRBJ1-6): NAGVMQNPRHLVRRRGQEARLRCSPMKGHSHVYWYRQLPEEGLKFMVYLQKENIIDESGMPKERFSAEFPKEGPSILRIQQVVRGDSAAYFCASSPGDGDNSPLHFGNGTRLTVT.

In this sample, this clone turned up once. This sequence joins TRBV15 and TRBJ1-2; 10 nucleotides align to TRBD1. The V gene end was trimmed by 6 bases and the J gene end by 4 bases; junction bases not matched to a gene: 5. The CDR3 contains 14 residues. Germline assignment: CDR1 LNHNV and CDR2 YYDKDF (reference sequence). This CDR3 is CATSTGQGSYGYTF. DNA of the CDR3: TGTGCCACCAGTACGGGACAGGGGTCCTATGGCTACACCTTC.

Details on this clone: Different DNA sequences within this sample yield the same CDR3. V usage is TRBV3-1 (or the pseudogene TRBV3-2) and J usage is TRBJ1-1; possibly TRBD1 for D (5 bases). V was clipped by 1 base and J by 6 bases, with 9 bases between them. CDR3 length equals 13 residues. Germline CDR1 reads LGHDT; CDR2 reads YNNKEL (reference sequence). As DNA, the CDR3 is TGTGCCAGCAGCCAAGTCCGGGGGTCTGAAGCTTTCTTT. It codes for CASSQVRGSEAFF.

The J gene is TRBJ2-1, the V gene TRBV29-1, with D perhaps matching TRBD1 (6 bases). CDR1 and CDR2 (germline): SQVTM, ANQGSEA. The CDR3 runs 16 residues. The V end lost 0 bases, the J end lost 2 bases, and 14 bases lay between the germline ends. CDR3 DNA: TGCAGCGTTGAAGATGCCGACAGGCGTACCTACAATGAGCAGTTCTTC. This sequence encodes CSVEDADRRTYNEQFF.

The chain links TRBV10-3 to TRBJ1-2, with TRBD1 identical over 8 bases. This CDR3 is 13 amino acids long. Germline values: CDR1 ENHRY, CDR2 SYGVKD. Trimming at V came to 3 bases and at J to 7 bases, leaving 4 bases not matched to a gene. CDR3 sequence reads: CAISDNRGGGYTF. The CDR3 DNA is TGTGCCATCAGTGATAACAGGGGGGGTGGCTACACCTTC.

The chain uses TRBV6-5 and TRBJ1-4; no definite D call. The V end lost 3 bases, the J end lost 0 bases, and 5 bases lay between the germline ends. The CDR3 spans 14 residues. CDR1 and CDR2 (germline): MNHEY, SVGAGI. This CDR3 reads CASSYSATNEKLFF. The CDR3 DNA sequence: TGTGCCAGCAGTTATTCTGCAACTAATGAAAAACTGTTTTTT.

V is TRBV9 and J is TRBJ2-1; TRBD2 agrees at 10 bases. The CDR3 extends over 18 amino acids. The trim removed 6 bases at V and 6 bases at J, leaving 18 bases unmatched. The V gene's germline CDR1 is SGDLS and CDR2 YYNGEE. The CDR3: CASNPAPAGGPRVNEQFF. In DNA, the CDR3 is TGTGCCAGCAACCCGGCCCCAGCGGGAGGGCCGAGGGTCAATGAGCAGTTCTTC.

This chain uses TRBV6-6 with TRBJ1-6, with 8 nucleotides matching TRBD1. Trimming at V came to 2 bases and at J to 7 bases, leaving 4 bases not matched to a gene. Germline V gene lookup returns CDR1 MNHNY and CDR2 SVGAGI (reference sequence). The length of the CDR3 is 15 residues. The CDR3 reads CASSYPTGGNSPLHF. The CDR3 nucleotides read TGTGCCAGCAGTTACCCCACAGGGGGGAATTCACCCCTCCACTTT.

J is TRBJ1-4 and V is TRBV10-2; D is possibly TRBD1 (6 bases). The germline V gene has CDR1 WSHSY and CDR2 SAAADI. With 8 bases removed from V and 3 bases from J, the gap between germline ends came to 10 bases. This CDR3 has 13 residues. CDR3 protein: CASGDNSNEKLFF. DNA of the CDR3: TGCGCCAGCGGGGACAACTCTAATGAAAAACTGTTTTTT.

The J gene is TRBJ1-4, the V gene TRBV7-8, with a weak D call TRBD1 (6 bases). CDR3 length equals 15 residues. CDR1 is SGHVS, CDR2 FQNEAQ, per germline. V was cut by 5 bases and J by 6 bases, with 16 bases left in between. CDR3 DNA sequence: TGTGCCAGCAGCCCGACAGGACAGTCAGATGAAAAACTGTTTTTT. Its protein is CASSPTGQSDEKLFF.

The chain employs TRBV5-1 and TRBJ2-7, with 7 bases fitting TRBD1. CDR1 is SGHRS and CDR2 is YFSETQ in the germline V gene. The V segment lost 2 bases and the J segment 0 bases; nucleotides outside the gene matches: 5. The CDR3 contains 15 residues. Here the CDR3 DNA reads TGCGCCAGCAGCTTTGACAGGGAGAGCTCCTACGAGCAGTACTTC. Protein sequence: CASSFDRESSYEQYF.

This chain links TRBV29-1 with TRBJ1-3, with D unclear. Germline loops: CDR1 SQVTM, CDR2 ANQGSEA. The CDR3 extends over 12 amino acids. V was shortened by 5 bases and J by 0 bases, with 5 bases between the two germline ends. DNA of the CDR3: TGCAGCGTTCGGTCCTCTGGAAACACCATATATTTT. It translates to CSVRSSGNTIYF.

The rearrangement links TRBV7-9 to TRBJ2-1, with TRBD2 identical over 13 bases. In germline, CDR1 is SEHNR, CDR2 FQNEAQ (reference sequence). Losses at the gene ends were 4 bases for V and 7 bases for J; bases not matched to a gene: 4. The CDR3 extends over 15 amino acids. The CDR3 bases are TGTGCCAGCAGCTCACTAGCGGGAGGGAAGAATGAGCAGTTCTTC. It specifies CASSSLAGGKNEQFF.

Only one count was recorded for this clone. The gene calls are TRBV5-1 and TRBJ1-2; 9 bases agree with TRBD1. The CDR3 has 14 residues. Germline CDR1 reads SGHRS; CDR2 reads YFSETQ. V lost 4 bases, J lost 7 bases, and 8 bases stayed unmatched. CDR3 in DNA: TGCGCCAGCAGCACGGGACAGGGCGAGGCTGGCTACACCTTC. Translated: CASSTGQGEAGYTF.

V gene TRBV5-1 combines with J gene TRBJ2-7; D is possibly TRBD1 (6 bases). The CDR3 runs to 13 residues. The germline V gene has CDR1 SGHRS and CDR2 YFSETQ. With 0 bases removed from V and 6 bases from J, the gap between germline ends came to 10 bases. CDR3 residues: CASSLGGGGEQYF. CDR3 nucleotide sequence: TGCGCCAGCAGCTTGGGAGGGGGTGGCGAGCAGTACTTC.

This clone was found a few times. The CDR3 region has the DNA TGTGCCAGTACAAGCGGGACGCTCACCGGGGAGCTGTTTTTT. Protein sequence: CASTSGTLTGELFF. The chain joins TRBV19 to TRBJ2-2, with 7 nucleotides matching TRBD2. Germline V gene lookup returns CDR1 LNHDA and CDR2 SQIVND (reference sequence). CDR3 length: 14 residues. V was pared by 7 bases and J by 4 bases, with 6 bases of the junction left unmatched.

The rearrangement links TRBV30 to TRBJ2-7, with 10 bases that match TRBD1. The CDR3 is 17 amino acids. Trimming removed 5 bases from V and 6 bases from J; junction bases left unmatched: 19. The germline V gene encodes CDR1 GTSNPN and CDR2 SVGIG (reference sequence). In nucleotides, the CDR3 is TGTGCCTGGCGAACCGGGACAGGGGTCCGAGGGTCGTCCGAGCAGTACTTC. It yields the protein CAWRTGTGVRGSSEQYF.

CDR3 nucleotide sequence: TGTGCCATCGCGACTAGCGGGAGTTACGAGCAGTACTTC. Its protein is CAIATSGSYEQYF. The chain recombines TRBV25-1 with TRBJ2-7, with 12 bases matching TRBD2. V shed 10 bases and J 4 bases; nucleotides not matched to a gene: 5. The CDR3 has 13 amino acids. The germline CDR1 and CDR2 sequences are MGHDK and SYGVNS.

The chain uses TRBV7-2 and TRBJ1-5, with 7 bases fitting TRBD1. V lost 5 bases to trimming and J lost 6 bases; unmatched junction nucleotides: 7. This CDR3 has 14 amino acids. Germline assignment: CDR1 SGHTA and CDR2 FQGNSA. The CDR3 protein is CASSPGGRIQPQHF. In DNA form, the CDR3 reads TGTGCCAGCAGCCCAGGGGGACGGATTCAGCCCCAGCATTTT. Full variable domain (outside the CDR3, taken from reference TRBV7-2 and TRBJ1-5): GAGVSQSPSNKVTEKGKDVELRCDPISGHTALYWYRQSLGQGLEFLIYFQGNSAPDKSGLPSDRFSAERTGGSVSTLTIQRTQQEDSAVYLCASSPGGRIQPQHFGDGTRLSIL.

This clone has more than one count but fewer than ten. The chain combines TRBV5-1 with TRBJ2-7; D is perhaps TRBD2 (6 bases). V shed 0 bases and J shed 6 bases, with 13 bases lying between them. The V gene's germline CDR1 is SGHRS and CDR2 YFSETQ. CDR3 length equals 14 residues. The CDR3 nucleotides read TGCGCCAGCAGCTTGGGGCTAGCGACGCGCGAGCAGTACTTC. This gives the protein CASSLGLATREQYF.

The CDR3 DNA sequence: TGTGCCAGCAGCTTCCGGGACATTTCGATCCACAATCAGCCCCAGCATTTT. It encodes CASSFRDISIHNQPQHF. This sequence joins TRBV5-4 and TRBJ1-5; possibly TRBD1 for D (6 bases). The CDR3 is 17 amino acids. V was cut by 2 bases and J by 3 bases, with 18 bases left in between. Per germline, CDR1 SGHNT and CDR2 YYREEE (reference sequence).

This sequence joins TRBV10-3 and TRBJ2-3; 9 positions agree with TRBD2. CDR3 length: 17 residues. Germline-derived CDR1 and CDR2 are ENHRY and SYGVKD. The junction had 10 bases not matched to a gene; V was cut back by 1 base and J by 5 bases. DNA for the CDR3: TGTGCCATCAGTGAGTTTAGCGGGAGCCGTTCGGTAGATACGCAGTATTTT. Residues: CAISEFSGSRSVDTQYF.

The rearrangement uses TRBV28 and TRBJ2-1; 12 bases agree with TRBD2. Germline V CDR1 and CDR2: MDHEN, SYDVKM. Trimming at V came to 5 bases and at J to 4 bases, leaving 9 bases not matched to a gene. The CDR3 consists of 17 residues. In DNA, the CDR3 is TGTGCCAGCAGTCCACGACTAGCGGGAGCGGGTTACAATGAGCAGTTCTTC. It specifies CASSPRLAGAGYNEQFF.

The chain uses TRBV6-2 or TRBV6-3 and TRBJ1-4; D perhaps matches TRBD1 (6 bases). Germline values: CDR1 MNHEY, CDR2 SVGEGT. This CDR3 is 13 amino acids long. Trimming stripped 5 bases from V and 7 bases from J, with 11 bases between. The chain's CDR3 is CASSPQGSEKLFF. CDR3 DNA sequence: TGTGCCAGCAGTCCACAGGGAAGTGAAAAACTGTTTTTT.

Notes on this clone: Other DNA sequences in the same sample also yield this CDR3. CDR3: CASSLQGANSPLHF. CDR3 DNA sequence: TGCGCCAGCAGCTTGCAGGGGGCTAATTCACCCCTCCACTTT. The V gene is TRBV5-1, the J gene TRBJ1-6, with 8 nucleotides matching TRBD1. Unmatched junction bases numbered 0, after V lost 1 base and J lost 6 bases. Germline loops: CDR1 SGHRS, CDR2 YFSETQ. CDR3 size: 14 residues.

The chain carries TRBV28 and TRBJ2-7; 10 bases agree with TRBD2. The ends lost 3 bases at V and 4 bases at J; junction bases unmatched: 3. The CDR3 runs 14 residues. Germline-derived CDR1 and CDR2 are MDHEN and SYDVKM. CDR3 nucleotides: TGTGCCAGCAGTTTTGTGACTAGCGGGTACGAGCAGTACTTC. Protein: CASSFVTSGYEQYF.

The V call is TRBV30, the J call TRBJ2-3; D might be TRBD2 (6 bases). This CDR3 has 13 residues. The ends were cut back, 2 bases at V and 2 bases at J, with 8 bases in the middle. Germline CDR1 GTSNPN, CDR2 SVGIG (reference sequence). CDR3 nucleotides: TGTGCCTGGAGTCGCGGGGCCACAGATACGCAGTATTTT. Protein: CAWSRGATDTQYF.

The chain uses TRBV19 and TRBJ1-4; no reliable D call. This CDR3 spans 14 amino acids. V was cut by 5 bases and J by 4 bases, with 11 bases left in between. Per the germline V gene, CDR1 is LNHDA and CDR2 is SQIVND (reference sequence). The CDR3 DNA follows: TGTGCCAGTAGTCCCCGACACCTTAATGAAAAACTGTTTTTT. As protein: CASSPRHLNEKLFF.

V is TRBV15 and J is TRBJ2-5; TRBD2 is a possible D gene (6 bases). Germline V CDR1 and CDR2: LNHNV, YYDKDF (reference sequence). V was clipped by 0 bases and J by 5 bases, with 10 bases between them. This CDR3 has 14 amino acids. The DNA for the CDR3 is TGTGCCACCAGCAGAGATAAAGGGAGGGAGACCCAGTACTTC. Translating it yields CATSRDKGRETQYF.

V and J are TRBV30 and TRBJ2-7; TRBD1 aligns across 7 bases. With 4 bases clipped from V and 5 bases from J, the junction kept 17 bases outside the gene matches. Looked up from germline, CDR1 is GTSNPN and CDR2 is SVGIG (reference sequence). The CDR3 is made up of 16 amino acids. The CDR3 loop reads CAWTFTWDSRRNEQYF. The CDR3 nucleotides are TGTGCCTGGACCTTCACGTGGGACAGTAGGAGGAACGAGCAGTACTTC.